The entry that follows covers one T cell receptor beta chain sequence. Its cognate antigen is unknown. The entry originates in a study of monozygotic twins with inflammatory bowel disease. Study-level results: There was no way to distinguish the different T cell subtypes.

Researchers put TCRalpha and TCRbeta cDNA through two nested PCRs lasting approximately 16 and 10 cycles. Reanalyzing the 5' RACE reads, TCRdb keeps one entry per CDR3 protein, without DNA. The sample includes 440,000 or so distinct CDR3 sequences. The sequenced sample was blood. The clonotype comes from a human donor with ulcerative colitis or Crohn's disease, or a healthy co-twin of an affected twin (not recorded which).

This chain's CDR3 is CASSYSGSSGHEQFF. This chain links TRBV6-5 with TRBJ2-1. Germline-derived CDR1 and CDR2 are MNHEY and SVGAGI. This CDR3 contains 15 residues.